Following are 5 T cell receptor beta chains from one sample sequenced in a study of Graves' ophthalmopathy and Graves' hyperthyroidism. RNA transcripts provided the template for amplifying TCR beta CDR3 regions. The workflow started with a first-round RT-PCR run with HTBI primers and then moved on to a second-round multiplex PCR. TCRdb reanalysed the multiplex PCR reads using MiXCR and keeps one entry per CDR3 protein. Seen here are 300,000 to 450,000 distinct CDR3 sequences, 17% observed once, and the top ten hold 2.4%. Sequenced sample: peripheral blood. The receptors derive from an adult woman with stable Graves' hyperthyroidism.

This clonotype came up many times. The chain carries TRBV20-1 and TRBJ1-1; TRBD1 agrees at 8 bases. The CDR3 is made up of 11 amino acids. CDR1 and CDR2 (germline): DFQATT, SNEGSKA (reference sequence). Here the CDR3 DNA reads TGCAGGGGGGACAGGAGGACTGAAGCTTTCTTT. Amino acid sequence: CRGDRRTEAFF.

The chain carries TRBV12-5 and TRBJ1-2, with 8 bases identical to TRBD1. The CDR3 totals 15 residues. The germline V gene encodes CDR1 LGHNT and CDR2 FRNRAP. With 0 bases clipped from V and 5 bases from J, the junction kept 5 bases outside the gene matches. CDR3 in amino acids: CASGLVPGTGYGYTF. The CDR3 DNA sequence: TGTGCTAGTGGTTTGGTACCCGGGACAGGTTATGGCTACACCTTC.

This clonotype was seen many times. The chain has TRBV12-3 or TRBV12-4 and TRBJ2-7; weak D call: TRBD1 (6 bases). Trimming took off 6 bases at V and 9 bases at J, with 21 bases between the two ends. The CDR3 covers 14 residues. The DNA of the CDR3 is TGTGCCAGCAGGGGTCTAAGGGGGAAACTTCGGCAGTACTTC. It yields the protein CASRGLRGKLRQYF.

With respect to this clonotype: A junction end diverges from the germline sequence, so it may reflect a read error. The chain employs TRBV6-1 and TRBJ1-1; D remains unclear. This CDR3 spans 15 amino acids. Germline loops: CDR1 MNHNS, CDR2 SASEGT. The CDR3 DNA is TGTGCCAGCAGTGAATTTACCATCGGGAACGCTGAAGCTTCCTTT. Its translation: CASSEFTIGNAEASF.

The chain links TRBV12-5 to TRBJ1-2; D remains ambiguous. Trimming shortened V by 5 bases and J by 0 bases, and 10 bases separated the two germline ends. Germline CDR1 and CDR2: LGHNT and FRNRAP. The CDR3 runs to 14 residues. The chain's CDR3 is CASGDPGANYGYTF. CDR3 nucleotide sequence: TGTGCTAGTGGTGACCCCGGCGCTAACTATGGCTACACCTTC.